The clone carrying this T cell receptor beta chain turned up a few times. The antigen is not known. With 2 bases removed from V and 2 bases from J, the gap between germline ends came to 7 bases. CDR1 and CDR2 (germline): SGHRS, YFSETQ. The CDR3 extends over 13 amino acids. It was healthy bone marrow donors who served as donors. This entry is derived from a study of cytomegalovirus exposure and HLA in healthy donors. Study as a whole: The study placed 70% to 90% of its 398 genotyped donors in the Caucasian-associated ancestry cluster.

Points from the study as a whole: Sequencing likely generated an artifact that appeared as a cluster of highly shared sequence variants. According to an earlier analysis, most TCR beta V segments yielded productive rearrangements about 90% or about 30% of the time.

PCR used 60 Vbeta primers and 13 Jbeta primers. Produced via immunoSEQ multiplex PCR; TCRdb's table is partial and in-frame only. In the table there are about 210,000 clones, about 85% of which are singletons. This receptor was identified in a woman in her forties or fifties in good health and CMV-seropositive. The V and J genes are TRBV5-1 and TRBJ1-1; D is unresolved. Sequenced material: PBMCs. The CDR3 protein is CASSFQSNTEAFF. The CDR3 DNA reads TGCGCCAGCAGCTTCCAGTCAAACACTGAAGCTTTCTTT.